This T cell receptor beta chain was sequenced during a study of blood T cell repertoires in COVID-19. Study-wide context: COVID-19 samples collected from the United States, Italy and Spain covered acute and convalescent phases. PBMCs, B-cell-depleted T cells, or T cells provided the cDNA or gDNA that made up the material.

With 5 bases clipped from V and 6 bases from J, the junction kept 10 bases outside the gene matches. The CDR3 is made up of 14 amino acids. The germline V gene has CDR1 SGHTA and CDR2 FQGTGA. Methods used by the authors: From reference gene primer amplification, estimates of nucleated cell counts were derived. TCRdb keeps only in-frame clones here, not all; method: immunoSEQ multiplex PCR. V and J calls and clone size are those listed in that table; D and trimming were worked out from the DNA. The sample has 70,000 to 90,000 clones; around 86% are singletons. Sequencing was performed on peripheral blood. The receptor comes from a man in his 60s with acute or convalescent COVID-19. The V gene is TRBV7-3, the J gene TRBJ2-7, with 7 bases matching TRBD1. CDR3 in DNA: TGTGCCAGCAGCCCAACCGGGACAGCCACCGAGCAGTACTTC. Translated, it gives CASSPTGTATEQYF.